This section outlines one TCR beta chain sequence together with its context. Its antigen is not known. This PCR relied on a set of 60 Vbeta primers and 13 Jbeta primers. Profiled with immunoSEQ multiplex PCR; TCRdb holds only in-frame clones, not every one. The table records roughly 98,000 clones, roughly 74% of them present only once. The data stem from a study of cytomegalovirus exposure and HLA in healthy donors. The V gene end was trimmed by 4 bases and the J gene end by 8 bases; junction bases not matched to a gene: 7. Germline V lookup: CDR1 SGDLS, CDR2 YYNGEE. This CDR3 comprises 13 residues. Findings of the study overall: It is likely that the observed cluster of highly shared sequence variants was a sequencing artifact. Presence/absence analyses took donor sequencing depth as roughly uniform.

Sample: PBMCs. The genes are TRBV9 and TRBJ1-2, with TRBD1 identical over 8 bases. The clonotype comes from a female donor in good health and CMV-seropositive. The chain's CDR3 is CASSLSTGDGYTF. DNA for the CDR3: TGTGCCAGCAGCTTATCGACAGGGGACGGCTACACCTTC.